One sample yielded the 29 T cell receptor beta chains listed below, sequenced in a study of blood T cell repertoires in COVID-19. Using immunoSEQ multiplex PCR, the repertoire was profiled, and TCRdb retains in-frame clones only, with some absent. The sample has approximately 140,000 clones, 88% seen once; the top ten hold approximately 2.5%. Sequencing was done on a sample of peripheral blood. These receptors originate from a human donor with COVID-19, enrolled during active disease. The donor label of this sample is uncertain.

This chain links TRBV2 with TRBJ2-2, with 15 positions matching TRBD2. This CDR3 has 16 residues. V lost 8 bases and J lost 6; bases outside the gene matches: 7. CDR1 is SNHLY, CDR2 FYNNEI, per germline. CDR3 in amino acids: CASGWTSGRAPGELFF. The CDR3 nucleotides are TGTGCCAGCGGATGGACTAGCGGGAGGGCCCCCGGGGAGCTGTTTTTT.

This chain uses TRBV4-1 with TRBJ1-1; 8 positions agree with TRBD1. Looked up from germline, CDR1 is MGHRA and CDR2 is YSYEKL. The CDR3 loop spans 17 amino acids. V lost 4 bases and J lost 1; bases outside the gene matches: 11. The CDR3 spells CASSRGQGEGKNTEAFF. CDR3 nucleotide sequence: TGCGCCAGCAGCCGTGGACAGGGCGAGGGGAAGAACACTGAAGCTTTCTTT.

This clone was seen only once. This chain uses TRBV2 with TRBJ2-7, with D tentatively TRBD2 (7 bases). V dropped 6 bases and J dropped 4 bases, with 16 bases sitting between them. This CDR3 is 14 amino acids long. CDR1 is SNHLY and CDR2 is FYNNEI in the germline V gene. DNA of the CDR3: TGTGCCAGCAGAGAGGGGGGGCTGGGTTACGAGCAGTACTTC. This sequence encodes CASREGGLGYEQYF.

The chain recombines TRBV19 with TRBJ2-3; no definite D call. CDR1 and CDR2 from the germline V gene are LNHDA and SQIVND (reference sequence). V was clipped by 2 bases and J by 4 bases, with 10 bases between them. The CDR3 covers 14 residues. In nucleotides, the CDR3 is TGTGCCAGTAGTATAAATTCAGGCGCAGATACGCAGTATTTT. Its translation is CASSINSGADTQYF. The variable domain in full, with the rest retrieved from reference TRBV19 and TRBJ2-3, is DGGITQSPKYLFRKEGQNVTLSCEQNLNHDAMYWYRQDPGQGLRLIYYSQIVNDFQKGDIAEGYSVSREKKESFPLTVTSAQKNPTAFYLCASSINSGADTQYFGPGTRLTVL.

The V and J genes are TRBV2 and TRBJ2-7, with 7 bases matching TRBD1. This CDR3 region has 13 residues. The germline CDR1 and CDR2 sequences are SNHLY and FYNNEI. V shed 5 bases and J 6 bases; nucleotides not matched to a gene: 7. CDR3: CASSYLQGSEQYF. CDR3 nucleotides: TGTGCCAGCAGTTACCTACAGGGGAGCGAGCAGTACTTC. The full variable domain, rest sourced from reference TRBV2 and TRBJ2-7, is EPEVTQTPSHQVTQMGQEVILRCVPISNHLYFYWYRQILGQKVEFLVSFYNNEISEKSEIFDDQFSVERPDGSNFTLKIRSTKLEDSAMYFCASSYLQGSEQYFGPGTRLTVT.

A few counts support this clone. The genes are TRBV21-1 and TRBJ2-7; TRBD2 is the table's D call, not checked against the DNA. TRBV21-1 is annotated as a pseudogene. The CDR3 spans 16 residues. The CDR3 coding sequence is TGTGCCAGCAGCAAATATCAGCGGGAGATCTCCTACGAGCAGTACTTC. This sequence encodes CASSKYQREISYEQYF.

This clone was seen once. This rearrangement joins TRBV10-1 to TRBJ2-3; maybe TRBD1 (6 bases). The CDR3 is 16 residues long. Germline V gives CDR1 WNHNN, CDR2 SYGVQD (reference sequence). Trimming removed 2 bases at V and 3 bases at J, with 15 bases between. CDR3 nucleotides: TGCGCCAGCAGTGAGAGCACAGGGTCACCTACAGATACGCAGTATTTT. It encodes CASSESTGSPTDTQYF.

The chain combines TRBV27 with TRBJ1-4; 7 bases are a match to TRBD1. With V trimmed by 4 bases and J by 5 bases, 7 bases remained unmatched. The germline V gene encodes CDR1 MNHEY and CDR2 SMNVEV (reference sequence). This CDR3 contains 15 residues. CDR3 in amino acids: CASSSNRGRNEKLFF. The CDR3 DNA follows: TGTGCCAGCAGTTCCAACAGGGGTAGAAATGAAAAACTGTTTTTT.

This clone was counted a single time. The chain links TRBV3-1 (or the pseudogene TRBV3-2) to TRBJ2-7; maybe TRBD1 (6 bases). CDR1 is LGHDT, CDR2 YNNKEL, per germline (reference sequence). The V end lost 5 bases, the J end lost 1 base, and 12 bases lay between the germline ends. This CDR3 is built from 14 residues. DNA for the CDR3: TGTGCCAGCAGCGAGGACAGTCTTTCCTACGAGCAGTACTTC. It specifies CASSEDSLSYEQYF.

The chain carries TRBV7-9 and TRBJ1-2; 8 bases align to TRBD1. V lost 3 bases to trimming and J lost 8 bases; unmatched junction nucleotides: 11. Germline V lookup: CDR1 SEHNR, CDR2 FQNEAQ (reference sequence). This CDR3 has 15 residues. CDR3 bases: TGTGCCAGCAGCTTTAGACCGACAGGGGTGGAGGGCTACACCTTC. It encodes CASSFRPTGVEGYTF. The variable domain in full, with the rest retrieved from reference TRBV7-9 and TRBJ1-2, is DTGVSQNPRHKITKRGQNVTFRCDPISEHNRLYWYRQTLGQGPEFLTYFQNEAQLEKSRLLSDRFSAERPKGSFSTLEIQRTEQGDSAMYLCASSFRPTGVEGYTFGSGTRLTVV.

The chain recombines TRBV6-6 with TRBJ1-5; perhaps TRBD1 as D (6 bases). The CDR3 runs 12 residues. From germline, CDR1 is MNHNY and CDR2 SVGAGI (reference sequence). Trimming removed 4 bases at V and 8 bases at J, with 9 bases between. This CDR3 is CASSLKGEPQHF. The CDR3 nucleotides read TGTGCCAGCAGTTTAAAGGGGGAGCCCCAGCATTTT.

The V and J genes are TRBV11-2 and TRBJ2-7, with D perhaps TRBD1 (6 bases). This CDR3 has 13 amino acids. Germline CDR1 SGHAT, CDR2 FQNNGV. Trimming pared 5 bases from V and 1 base from J, leaving 9 bases between. The CDR3 protein is CASSGTGSYEQYF. In DNA, the CDR3 is TGTGCCAGCAGCGGCACAGGGTCCTACGAGCAGTACTTC.

This clone was seen a single time. The chain couples TRBV5-1 to TRBJ2-3, with a weak D call TRBD2 (5 bases). The V and J ends lost 1 base and 2 bases respectively, with 11 bases between them. This CDR3 spans 15 amino acids. Germline V CDR1 and CDR2: SGHRS, YFSETQ. CDR3 sequence (DNA): TGCGCCAGCAGCTTGTTTAGCGACTCCACAGATACGCAGTATTTT. Its protein product is CASSLFSDSTDTQYF.

This sequence joins TRBV19 and TRBJ2-5, with TRBD1 matching over 9 bases. The ends lost 0 bases at V and 3 bases at J; junction bases unmatched: 2. The CDR3 spans 15 residues. Germline-derived CDR1 and CDR2 are LNHDA and SQIVND (reference sequence). The CDR3 loop reads CASSIDRDREETQYF. In DNA form, the CDR3 reads TGTGCCAGTAGTATAGACCGGGACAGGGAAGAGACCCAGTACTTC. Looking up the rest from reference TRBV19 and TRBJ2-5 gives the full variable domain: DGGITQSPKYLFRKEGQNVTLSCEQNLNHDAMYWYRQDPGQGLRLIYYSQIVNDFQKGDIAEGYSVSREKKESFPLTVTSAQKNPTAFYLCASSIDRDREETQYFGPGTRLLVL.

This clone occurred many times. This sequence joins TRBV29-1 and TRBJ2-1, with a weak D call TRBD1 (5 bases). CDR3 size: 14 residues. Germline loops: CDR1 SQVTM, CDR2 ANQGSEA. The V end lost 7 bases, the J end lost 2 bases, and 15 bases lay between the germline ends. The CDR3 loop reads CSGAAQGAYNEQFF. DNA of the CDR3: TGCAGCGGGGCTGCCCAGGGTGCCTACAATGAGCAGTTCTTC.

This chain uses TRBV19 with TRBJ1-3; D perhaps matches TRBD1 (6 bases). V was clipped by 6 bases and J by 0 bases, with 12 bases between them. This CDR3 has 15 amino acids. Germline V gives CDR1 LNHDA, CDR2 SQIVND (reference sequence). This CDR3 is CASRWDTLSGNTIYF. The CDR3 nucleotides read TGTGCCAGTAGATGGGACACCCTCTCTGGAAACACCATATATTTT.

This chain connects TRBV7-9 to TRBJ2-7, with a possible D match to TRBD1 (6 bases). V dropped 6 bases and J dropped 5 bases, with 14 bases sitting between them. Germline assignment: CDR1 SEHNR and CDR2 FQNEAQ (reference sequence). The CDR3 runs to 13 residues. The CDR3 DNA reads as TGTGCCAGCAGAATGAGCAGGGGTCACGAGCAGTACTTC. Protein sequence: CASRMSRGHEQYF.

The table lists this clone with a few counts. This rearrangement joins TRBV4-1 to TRBJ2-2; 7 bases fit TRBD1. Germline values: CDR1 MGHRA, CDR2 YSYEKL. This CDR3 region has 14 residues. The V segment lost 4 bases and the J segment 4 bases; nucleotides outside the gene matches: 3. CDR3 amino acids: CASSLTGATGELFF. CDR3 DNA: TGCGCCAGCAGCCTCACAGGGGCCACCGGGGAGCTGTTTTTT.

The chain joins TRBV7-9 to TRBJ2-7; D unclear. The V gene lost 2 bases and the J gene lost 0 bases, with 5 bases spanning the gap. From germline, CDR1 is SEHNR and CDR2 FQNEAQ (reference sequence). The CDR3 covers 13 residues. CDR3 in DNA: TGTGCCAGCAGCTTAACCAGCTCCTACGAGCAGTACTTC. Protein: CASSLTSSYEQYF.

CDR3 in amino acids: CASSWRGSGYYNEQFF. For the CDR3, the DNA is TGTGCCAGTAGTTGGCGTGGTAGCGGGTACTACAATGAGCAGTTCTTC. The rearrangement links TRBV19 to TRBJ2-1, with 7 nucleotides matching TRBD2. V trimming: 5 bases; J trimming: 3 bases; junction bases outside the gene matches: 10. The CDR3 runs to 16 residues. Germline V gene data show CDR1 as LNHDA and CDR2 as SQIVND (reference sequence).

This rearrangement joins TRBV19 to TRBJ2-1; TRBD2 agrees at 7 bases. Germline values: CDR1 LNHDA, CDR2 SQIVND (reference sequence). J was trimmed by 5 bases and V by 3 bases; bases with no gene match: 7. The CDR3 consists of 15 residues. This chain's CDR3 is CASSINGGTHNEQFF. CDR3 nucleotide sequence: TGTGCCAGTAGTATTAACGGGGGGACTCACAATGAGCAGTTCTTC.

About this clone itself: Germline and junction disagree at one end, which may indicate a read error. This rearrangement joins TRBV9 to TRBJ1-1; D may be TRBD1 (6 bases). This CDR3 comprises 14 residues. The germline gives CDR1 SGDLS, CDR2 YYNGEE. The CDR3 DNA follows: TGTGCCAGCACCGTAGGGGGGCTGAACACTGAAGCTTTCTTT. As protein: CASTVGGLNTEAFF.

V and J are TRBV6-5 and TRBJ2-5, with TRBD1 identical over 7 bases. V shed 5 bases, J shed 5 bases, and the junction held 11 bases outside the gene matches. CDR1 is MNHEY, CDR2 SVGAGI, per germline. CDR3 length: 15 residues. The chain's CDR3 is CASSPSGTAGETQYF. The CDR3 bases are TGTGCCAGCAGTCCCTCCGGGACAGCCGGGGAGACCCAGTACTTC.

The J gene is TRBJ1-5, the V gene TRBV6-1, with D perhaps TRBD1 (5 bases). This CDR3 has 13 amino acids. Trimming removed 3 bases at V and 4 bases at J, with 7 bases between. Germline assignment: CDR1 MNHNS and CDR2 SASEGT. The CDR3 DNA reads TGTGCCAGCAGTGACAGGGAAAATCAGCCCCAGCATTTT. Its translation: CASSDRENQPQHF.

J is TRBJ2-3 and V is TRBV23-1; 9 nucleotides match TRBD2. TRBV23-1 is assigned to the ORF class and has an uncertain function. CDR3 length: 15 amino acids. V dropped 3 bases and J dropped 6; count of bases not matched to a gene: 7. As DNA, the CDR3 is TGCGCCAGCAGTCACTGCGGGGGGGTTCAGGATACGCAGTATTTT. It specifies CASSHCGGVQDTQYF.

The chain uses TRBV7-2 and TRBJ2-1, with D possibly matching TRBD2 (5 bases). Germline V gene sequence: CDR1 SGHTA, CDR2 FQGNSA. CDR3 length: 12 amino acids. Trimming removed 5 bases at V and 9 bases at J, with 11 bases between. The CDR3 nucleotides are TGTGCCAGCAGCCCTGAGGGTAGTGAGCAGTTCTTC. It yields the protein CASSPEGSEQFF.

The genes are TRBV4-1 and TRBJ1-4, with D possibly being TRBD1 (6 bases). Trimming left V 1 base short and J 2 bases short, with 8 bases between. Germline values: CDR1 MGHRA, CDR2 YSYEKL. The CDR3 runs 15 residues. The CDR3 DNA is TGCGCCAGCAGCCAAGCAGGGGCGACTAATGAAAAACTGTTTTTT. Encoded protein: CASSQAGATNEKLFF.

This clone occurred once. The chain recombines TRBV6-5 with TRBJ2-1; D possibly corresponds to TRBD2 (5 bases). The CDR3 is 11 amino acids. V lost 5 bases, J lost 10 bases, and 9 bases lay in between. Germline values: CDR1 MNHEY, CDR2 SVGAGI. Here the CDR3 reads CASSRREEQFF. CDR3 nucleotide sequence: TGTGCCAGCAGTCGACGGGAAGAGCAGTTCTTC.

The chain has TRBV27 and TRBJ1-1; 8 bases line up with TRBD1. This CDR3 spans 13 amino acids. With 5 bases clipped from V and 10 bases from J, the junction kept 9 bases outside the gene matches. Germline CDR1 MNHEY, CDR2 SMNVEV (reference sequence). CDR3 sequence: CASSRLTGDRAFF. CDR3 coding DNA: TGTGCCAGCAGTCGGTTGACAGGGGATAGAGCTTTCTTT.